The next 17 T cell receptor beta chains were all read from a single sample in a study of identical twins. Each CDR3 protein gets one entry after TCRdb re-called the 5' RACE reads with MiXCR. Here the sample spans 600,000 to 850,000 distinct CDR3 sequences, about 20% being singletons. These data were likewise used in another study, on T cells expressing NK-cell markers.

Material for sequencing was PBMCs. Source of these receptors: a woman under 30 in good health.

The chain uses TRBV5-1 and TRBJ1-1; D might be TRBD1 (6 bases). The CDR3 is made up of 16 amino acids. Per germline, CDR1 SGHRS and CDR2 YFSETQ. V was cut by 3 bases and J by 0 bases, with 15 bases left in between. CDR3 loop: CASSWTTGRMNTEAFF. As DNA, the CDR3 is TGCGCCAGCAGCTGGACGACAGGCAGGATGAACACTGAAGCTTTCTTT.

This clonotype was observed a few times. V gene TRBV9 combines with J gene TRBJ2-2, with 15 positions matching TRBD2. The CDR3 runs 19 residues. Per germline, CDR1 SGDLS and CDR2 YYNGEE. J gave up 0 bases and V 5 bases, and 8 bases lay outside the gene matches. The CDR3 region is CASSVGLAGGLANTGELFF. DNA for the CDR3: TGTGCCAGCAGTGTGGGACTAGCGGGAGGATTAGCGAACACCGGGGAGCTGTTTTTT.

The chain recombines TRBV5-1 with TRBJ2-1; TRBD2 agrees at 15 bases. There are 15 residues in the CDR3. Germline CDR1 and CDR2: SGHRS and YFSETQ. Trimming cost V 4 bases and J 7 bases; bases outside gene matches: 3. The CDR3 is CASSGGTSGGNEQFF. CDR3 DNA: TGCGCCAGCAGCGGCGGGACTAGCGGGGGGAATGAGCAGTTCTTC.

The table lists this clonotype with a few counts. The gene calls are TRBV5-1 and TRBJ2-1, with D tentatively TRBD1 (5 bases). Trimming pared 4 bases from V and 4 bases from J, leaving 12 bases between. The CDR3 has 14 residues. Germline V CDR1 and CDR2: SGHRS, YFSETQ. CDR3 region: CASSPLTAYNEQFF. The DNA of the CDR3 is TGCGCCAGCAGCCCACTGACAGCATACAATGAGCAGTTCTTC.

Only a few counts were recorded for this clonotype. The chain links TRBV3-1 to TRBJ2-5; D gene uncertain. V gave up 0 bases and J gave up 5 bases, with 13 bases separating them. Looked up from germline, CDR1 is LGHDT and CDR2 is YNNKEL (reference sequence). The CDR3 extends over 15 amino acids. This CDR3 reads CASSQDVTLQETQYF. The CDR3 region has the DNA TGTGCCAGCAGCCAAGATGTCACCCTACAGGAGACCCAGTACTTC.

The rearrangement uses TRBV12-3 or TRBV12-4 and TRBJ2-7, with TRBD2 matching 10 bases. CDR3 length: 14 amino acids. Losses at the gene ends were 3 bases for V and 6 bases for J; bases not matched to a gene: 5. The CDR3 loop reads CASSFSGLAFEQYF. CDR3 bases: TGTGCCAGCAGTTTTTCGGGACTAGCGTTCGAGCAGTACTTC.

The J gene is TRBJ1-5, the V gene TRBV6-5; 7 bases map to TRBD1. The germline gives CDR1 MNHEY, CDR2 SVGAGI. There are 17 residues in the CDR3. The V segment lost 2 bases and the J segment 2 bases; nucleotides outside the gene matches: 9. CDR3 loop: CASSYGGGGSGNQPQHF. For the CDR3, the DNA is TGTGCCAGCAGTTACGGGGGAGGGGGCAGTGGCAATCAGCCCCAGCATTTT.

This clonotype was seen only once. The chain has TRBV11-2 and TRBJ1-3, with D hard to call. V lost 2 bases to trimming and J lost 0 bases, with 8 bases between them. This CDR3 spans 15 amino acids. The V gene's germline CDR1 is SGHAT and CDR2 FQNNGV. The CDR3 DNA reads as TGTGCCAGCAGCTTATTGGGTTTCTCTGGAAACACCATATATTTT. It translates to CASSLLGFSGNTIYF.

The rearrangement links TRBV5-5 to TRBJ2-2, with a tentative D call TRBD1 (6 bases). Germline CDR1 reads SGHKS; CDR2 reads YYEKEE (reference sequence). There are 16 residues in the CDR3. Between the trimmed V and J ends, which lost 2 bases and 2 bases, there was a span of 13 bases. This chain's CDR3 is CASSFRQEANTGELFF. The DNA for the CDR3 is TGTGCCAGCAGCTTTAGACAGGAAGCAAACACCGGGGAGCTGTTTTTT.

The V gene is TRBV5-1, the J gene TRBJ2-7, with 8 bases fitting TRBD1. The CDR3 is made up of 15 amino acids. Germline V gene sequence: CDR1 SGHRS, CDR2 YFSETQ. V shed 4 bases, J shed 0 bases, and the junction held 6 bases outside the gene matches. In DNA, the CDR3 is TGCGCCAGCAGCGTCATCACAGGGGGCTCCTACGAGCAGTACTTC. Residues: CASSVITGGSYEQYF.

In this sample, this clonotype turned up many times. The V gene is TRBV12-3 or TRBV12-4, the J gene TRBJ2-7; no definite D call. Trimming pared 6 bases from V and 0 bases from J, leaving 12 bases between. The CDR3 covers 14 residues. The CDR3 DNA reads TGTGCCAGCAGACGTCAGGAAGCCTCCTACGAGCAGTACTTC. Its protein is CASRRQEASYEQYF.

The sample holds a few counts of this clonotype. The genes are TRBV5-1 and TRBJ2-7; no firm D call. Germline-derived CDR1 and CDR2 are SGHRS and YFSETQ. This CDR3 is 16 amino acids long. The V end lost 3 bases, the J end lost 0 bases, and 16 bases lay between the germline ends. The CDR3 sequence is CASSWGYTGPSYEQYF. For the CDR3, the DNA is TGCGCCAGCAGCTGGGGTTACACCGGACCCTCCTACGAGCAGTACTTC.

This clonotype was seen only a few times. The gene calls are TRBV29-1 and TRBJ2-3; D unclear. Looked up from germline, CDR1 is SQVTM and CDR2 is ANQGSEA. This CDR3 has 12 amino acids. Trimming removed 7 bases at V and 10 bases at J, with 18 bases between. DNA for the CDR3: TGCAGCGCCGAGAGTACCAGGAACGCGCAGTATTTT. Amino acids: CSAESTRNAQYF.

This clonotype was seen ten or more times. The CDR3 region is CSASRLAGGYNEQFF. As DNA, the CDR3 is TGCAGTGCTAGCCGACTAGCGGGAGGGTACAATGAGCAGTTCTTC. The genes are TRBV20-1 and TRBJ2-1, with TRBD2 identical over 14 bases. Germline V CDR1 and CDR2: DFQATT, SNEGSKA (reference sequence). With 3 bases clipped from V and 4 bases from J, the junction kept 2 bases outside the gene matches. There are 15 residues in the CDR3.

The rearrangement links TRBV12-3 or TRBV12-4 to TRBJ2-2, with D perhaps matching TRBD1 (7 bases). CDR3 size: 13 residues. V lost 7 bases and J lost 7, with 13 bases in between. This CDR3 is CASKPGGGGELFF. CDR3 DNA sequence: TGTGCCAGCAAGCCAGGGGGAGGCGGGGAGCTGTTTTTT.

This clonotype was detected only a few times. The chain combines TRBV19 with TRBJ2-7; 13 nucleotides line up with TRBD2. Germline V CDR1 and CDR2: LNHDA, SQIVND (reference sequence). V shed 5 bases and J 4 bases; nucleotides not matched to a gene: 8. The CDR3 sequence is 16 residues long. CDR3 coding DNA: TGTGCCAGTAGTGTTTACGGGACTAGCGGGGCATACGAGCAGTACTTC. Translation gives CASSVYGTSGAYEQYF. Full variable domain (rest looked up from reference TRBV19 and TRBJ2-7): DGGITQSPKYLFRKEGQNVTLSCEQNLNHDAMYWYRQDPGQGLRLIYYSQIVNDFQKGDIAEGYSVSREKKESFPLTVTSAQKNPTAFYLCASSVYGTSGAYEQYFGPGTRLTVT.

This chain connects TRBV28 to TRBJ2-7; TRBD1 aligns across 9 bases. The CDR3 is 16 amino acids. Germline assignment: CDR1 MDHEN and CDR2 SYDVKM. Losses at the gene ends were 4 bases for V and 6 bases for J; bases not matched to a gene: 13. CDR3 sequence: CASSSSEGQGDCEQYF. The CDR3, as DNA: TGTGCCAGCAGTTCATCCGAGGGACAGGGAGATTGCGAGCAGTACTTC.